Each of the 15 T cell receptor beta chains below was sequenced from the same sample in a study of cytotoxic CD8 clonotypes in ibrutinib-treated CLL. Method: immunoSEQ multiplex PCR; TCRdb's copy keeps in-frame clones and lacks some. The sample holds over 45,000 clones, 55% to 65% seen once. Here the sequenced sample was PBMCs, taken after 24 months of ibrutinib treatment. The receptors originated from a human donor with chronic lymphocytic leukemia.

This clone has just a few counts. The rearrangement links TRBV2 to TRBJ2-5; 10 nucleotides line up with TRBD2. The CDR3 has 15 residues. Germline V CDR1 and CDR2: SNHLY, FYNNEI. J gave up 5 bases and V 6 bases, and 9 bases lay outside the gene matches. The CDR3 spells CASSAPGLAWETQYF. In DNA, the CDR3 is TGTGCCAGCAGCGCACCGGGACTAGCGTGGGAGACCCAGTACTTC.

This clone occurred a few times. CDR3 in amino acids: CASSVGSSGGALADTQYF. For the CDR3, the DNA is TGTGCCAGCAGCGTAGGTTCTAGCGGGGGGGCCCTGGCAGATACGCAGTATTTT. The chain is built from TRBV9 and TRBJ2-3; 12 bases map to TRBD2. The ends lost 0 bases at V and 4 bases at J; junction bases unmatched: 9. CDR3 size: 18 residues. Germline lookup yields CDR1 SGDLS and CDR2 YYNGEE.

The CDR3 DNA sequence: TGTGCCAGCAGTCCCGGAGAGGGGGGGAACACTGAAGCTTTCTTT. Its translation: CASSPGEGGNTEAFF. The chain links TRBV6-5 to TRBJ1-1; D is perhaps TRBD1 (6 bases). The CDR3 runs to 15 residues. Trimming left V 5 bases short and J 1 base short, with 14 bases between. CDR1 is MNHEY, CDR2 SVGAGI, per germline.

A single count supports this clone. The gene calls are TRBV5-4 and TRBJ2-2, with no clear D. The CDR3 is 11 amino acids. From germline, CDR1 is SGHNT and CDR2 YYREEE (reference sequence). The V end lost 2 bases, the J end lost 6 bases, and 2 bases lay between the germline ends. The DNA of the CDR3 is TGTGCCAGCAGCTTCGCCGGGGAGCTGTTTTTT. Residues: CASSFAGELFF.

The rearrangement joins TRBV18 to TRBJ2-2; D remains ambiguous. CDR1 is KGHSH and CDR2 is LQKENI in the germline V gene. The CDR3 loop spans 15 amino acids. V shed 4 bases and J shed 1 base, with 10 bases lying between them. The CDR3 region is CASSRLDQNTGELFF. Written as DNA, the CDR3 is TGTGCCAGCTCACGGTTAGACCAGAACACCGGGGAGCTGTTTTTT.

This chain uses TRBV28 with TRBJ2-1; TRBD2 matches 8 bases. CDR3 size: 15 residues. Germline V gives CDR1 MDHEN, CDR2 SYDVKM. The junction had 8 bases not matched to a gene; V was cut back by 6 bases and J by 4 bases. CDR3 sequence: CASRDSGALYNEQFF. The CDR3 DNA reads TGTGCCAGCAGGGATAGCGGGGCGCTTTACAATGAGCAGTTCTTC.

This clone was seen repeatedly, ten times or more. The CDR3 nucleotides read TGTGCCAGCAGTGAACTCCCAGGTCAAGAGGAGTCACCCCTCCACTTT. Its translation: CASSELPGQEESPLHF. The rearrangement links TRBV6-1 to TRBJ1-6; unclear D gene. This CDR3 comprises 16 residues. Deletions cut 2 bases from V and 10 bases from J, with 18 bases between. CDR1 MNHNS and CDR2 SASEGT come from the germline V gene.

J is TRBJ2-7 and V is TRBV7-2, with a weak D call TRBD2 (6 bases). V was clipped by 1 base and J by 3 bases, with 16 bases between them. CDR1 is SGHTA and CDR2 is FQGNSA in the germline V gene. This CDR3 is built from 16 residues. CDR3 protein: CASSLVAPSANYEQYF. The DNA for the CDR3 is TGTGCCAGCAGCTTAGTCGCCCCTAGCGCCAACTACGAGCAGTACTTC.

This clone was observed at least ten times. This chain connects TRBV28 to TRBJ1-2; 9 nucleotides line up with TRBD1. Germline lookup yields CDR1 MDHEN and CDR2 SYDVKM. The CDR3 extends over 15 amino acids. The J segment lost 8 bases and the V segment lost 5 bases, leaving 12 bases of the junction unmatched. In nucleotides, the CDR3 is TGTGCCAGCAGTGTTACAGGGGGCCCTTCGGGGGGCTACACCTTC. This translates into CASSVTGGPSGGYTF.

V gene TRBV28 combines with J gene TRBJ1-6, with unresolved D. Germline values: CDR1 MDHEN, CDR2 SYDVKM. The CDR3 totals 13 residues. Trimming cost V 2 bases and J 6 bases, with 5 bases left between them. CDR3 in DNA: TGTGCCAGCAGTTTAACAGCTAATTCACCCCTCCACTTT. It is translated as CASSLTANSPLHF.

This rearrangement joins TRBV7-2 to TRBJ1-5, with TRBD1 identical over 7 bases. The germline CDR1 and CDR2 sequences are SGHTA and FQGNSA. The V segment lost 8 bases and the J segment 9 bases; nucleotides outside the gene matches: 10. The CDR3 loop spans 13 amino acids. CDR3 sequence (DNA): TGTGCCAGCCGACAGGGATATATCGGGCCCCAGCATTTT. Translation gives CASRQGYIGPQHF. Drawing the rest from reference TRBV7-2 and TRBJ1-5, the complete variable domain is GAGVSQSPSNKVTEKGKDVELRCDPISGHTALYWYRQSLGQGLEFLIYFQGNSAPDKSGLPSDRFSAERTGGSVSTLTIQRTQQEDSAVYLCASRQGYIGPQHFGDGTRLSIL.

V and J are TRBV28 and TRBJ2-3, with unresolved D. The germline V gene encodes CDR1 MDHEN and CDR2 SYDVKM. The CDR3 is 15 amino acids. Trimming took 6 bases from V and 0 from J, leaving 13 bases between them. CDR3: CASSRYETSTDTQYF. CDR3 nucleotide sequence: TGTGCCAGCAGCCGATATGAAACTAGCACAGATACGCAGTATTTT. The whole variable domain, filled in from reference TRBV28 and TRBJ2-3, reads DVKVTQSSRYLVKRTGEKVFLECVQDMDHENMFWYRQDPGLGLRLIYFSYDVKMKEKGDIPEGYSVSREKKERFSLILESASTNQTSMYLCASSRYETSTDTQYFGPGTRLTVL.

DNA for the CDR3: TGCAGCGCCTGGTCGACAGGGCACCAAACTAGCGAGCAGTACGTC. Amino acids: CSAWSTGHQTSEQYV. The rearrangement uses TRBV29-1 and TRBJ2-7; 7 nucleotides line up with TRBD1. Losses at the gene ends were 7 bases for V and 6 bases for J; bases not matched to a gene: 18. CDR3 length equals 15 residues. From germline, CDR1 is SQVTM and CDR2 ANQGSEA.

The chain links TRBV4-1 to TRBJ1-4; TRBD1 is a possible D gene (5 bases). The V and J ends lost 4 bases and 8 bases respectively, with 14 bases between them. The CDR3 contains 14 residues. Germline lookup yields CDR1 MGHRA and CDR2 YSYEKL. CDR3 DNA sequence: TGCGCCAGCAGCCCCCGAGAGACAGTCGAAAAACTGTTTTTT. Amino acid sequence: CASSPRETVEKLFF.

The rearrangement links TRBV5-4 to TRBJ2-5; unclear D gene. Trimming pared 0 bases from V and 3 bases from J, leaving 12 bases between. The CDR3 loop spans 15 amino acids. From germline, CDR1 is SGHNT and CDR2 YYREEE (reference sequence). CDR3 bases: TGTGCCAGCAGCTTGGTCGGCCAAGGAAAAGAGACCCAGTACTTC. Its translation is CASSLVGQGKETQYF.